A selection of T cell receptor beta chains follows, all from one sample in a study of CD8+ T cells in alopecia areata. The table came from immunoSEQ multiplex PCR; TCRdb's copy has only in-frame clones and leaves some out. The sample includes roughly 120,000 clones, roughly 50% of them seen just once. The sequenced sample was CD8+ T cells sorted from blood, obtained at week 4, from a patient treated with tofacitinib. The receptors shown here come from a human donor with alopecia areata. Each CDR3 is given with its conserved first and last residue. The order of the fields is V gene, clone size, D gene, J gene, CDR3 DNA, CDR3 protein. D genes are given only for firm matches. Size values are once, few and many counts, or a class for expanded clones, and some rows have none.

TRBV9	-	TRBD1	TRBJ1-2	TGTGCCAGCAGCGACCGGGACAGGTATTATGGCTACACCTTC	CASSDRDRYYGYTF
TRBV2	few	-	TRBJ2-7	TGTGCCAGCAGCACTTACGGGACATCAAACTACGAGCAGTACTTC	CASSTYGTSNYEQYF
TRBV29-1	-	-	TRBJ2-1	TGCAGCGTTCGGGGTGACACCTACAATGAGCAGTTCTTC	CSVRGDTYNEQFF
TRBV30	-	-	TRBJ2-5	TGTGCCTGGAGTGTACAGTACCAAGAGACCCAGTACTTC	CAWSVQYQETQYF
TRBV6-4	many	TRBD2	TRBJ2-3	TGTGCCAGCAGTGAAACTAGCGGGGGGGCCGCGGATACGCAGTATTTT	CASSETSGGAADTQYF
TRBV29-1	-	-	TRBJ1-2	TGCAGCCTACCTTCTCCAGGGCACGGCTACACCTTC	CSLPSPGHGYTF
TRBV30	-	-	TRBJ2-2	TGTGCCTGGATCGATGGAGGCGGGGAGCTGTTTTTT	CAWIDGGGELFF
TRBV27	-	TRBD2	TRBJ2-5	TGTGCCAGCAGGGGACTAGCGGGGGGACAAGAGACCCAGTACTTC	CASRGLAGGQETQYF
TRBV27	-	-	TRBJ2-2	TGTGCCAGCAGTGGAGTGGGGCAGACCACCGGGGAGCTGTTTTTT	CASSGVGQTTGELFF
TRBV5-1	-	-	TRBJ1-5	TGCGCCAGCAGCCCAGGACCCTCATGGGTCTACGGGCCCCAGCATTTT	CASSPGPSWVYGPQHF
TRBV13	-	TRBD1	TRBJ1-4	TGTGCCAGCAGCCAATCTACAGGGGTTACTAATGAAAAACTGTTTTTT	CASSQSTGVTNEKLFF
TRBV5-1	-	TRBD1	TRBJ2-7	TGCGCCAGCAGCCAGGGACAGGGCCCCTACGAGCAGTACTTC	CASSQGQGPYEQYF
TRBV18	few	-	TRBJ2-3	TGTGCCAGCTCAAAAACAGCGCCTAGCACAGATACGCAGTATTTT	CASSKTAPSTDTQYF
TRBV12-5	-	TRBD2	TRBJ2-1	TGTGCTAGTGGTTTTATGCGCGGGGGGAGCTCCTACAATGAGCAGTTCTTC	CASGFMRGGSSYNEQFF
TRBV30	-	-	TRBJ1-1	TGTGCCCTAGACAGGAGGAACACTGAAGCTTTCTTT	CALDRRNTEAFF
TRBV7-9	few	-	TRBJ2-1	TGTGCCAGCAGCCCGAGGCGGGGATCGGGTGAGCAGTTCTTC	CASSPRRGSGEQFF
TRBV29-1	-	TRBD1	TRBJ1-1	TGCAGCGTTGGGGGAGGACAGGCTAACACTGAAGCTTTCTTT	CSVGGGQANTEAFF
TRBV29-1	-	-	TRBJ1-2	TGCAGCGTTGATGACGTTTCTAACTATGGCTACACCTTC	CSVDDVSNYGYTF
TRBV6-4	few	TRBD2	TRBJ2-3	TGTGCCAGCAGCGAGACTAGCGGGGCCACAGATACGCAGTATTTT	CASSETSGATDTQYF
TRBV19	-	-	TRBJ2-7	TGTGCCAGTAGTATCTACGGGCGGGACGAGCAGTACTTC	CASSIYGRDEQYF
TRBV29-1	-	-	TRBJ2-1	TGCAGCGTTGTTTTGGCGGACACCTACAATGAGCAGTTCTTC	CSVVLADTYNEQFF
TRBV29-1	once	-	TRBJ2-6	TGCAGCGTTGAGGGGGAGTTGACCTCTGGGGCCAACGTCCTGACTTTC	CSVEGELTSGANVLTF
TRBV27	-	TRBD2	TRBJ2-7	TGTGCCAGCAGTTCGGGACTAGCGGGGGGGCCTCGCGAGCAGTACTTC	CASSSGLAGGPREQYF
TRBV5-3	few	-	TRBJ2-2	TGTGCCAGCAGCCTATCCGGGACACAGACCGGGGAGCTGTTTTTT	CASSLSGTQTGELFF
TRBV29-1	once	-	TRBJ2-7	TGCAGCTTCAACGGGGACACCTCCTACGAGCAGTACTTC	CSFNGDTSYEQYF
TRBV7-3	-	TRBD2	TRBJ2-1	TGTGCCAGCAGCCCAAGCGGGGGGGCCCTGGATGAGCAGTTCTTC	CASSPSGGALDEQFF
TRBV11-2	-	-	TRBJ1-5	TGTGCCAGCAGCTTAGGCTCAGGGGGCAATCAGCCCCAGCATTTT	CASSLGSGGNQPQHF
TRBV30	-	TRBD2	TRBJ2-3	TGTGCCTGGAGGAGGGGACTAAGGGAGGATACGCAGTATTTT	CAWRRGLREDTQYF
TRBV7-9	-	TRBD2	TRBJ2-5	TGTGCCAGCAGCTTAGGTGGACTAGCCGGCCAACAAGAGACCCAGTACTTC	CASSLGGLAGQQETQYF